A selection of T cell receptor beta chains follows, all from one sample in a study of blood T cell repertoires in COVID-19. Assay: immunoSEQ multiplex PCR; the TCRdb copy retains only in-frame clones and omits some. The sample lists about half a million clones; about 85% were seen once. The sample was PBMCs or T cells enriched from blood (not recorded which). These receptors originate from a woman in her fifties or sixties who had recovered from COVID-19. Each CDR3 is given with its conserved first and last residue. D genes are given only for firm matches. Size tells how often a clone was seen (once, few, many) or the class of an expanded clone, and some rows leave it out.

V: TRBV5-1; J: TRBJ2-7; size: .; D: TRBD1; DNA: TGCGCCAGCAGCTCTTTAAACTTGACAGGGATTATACGGCAGTACTTC; CDR3: CASSSLNLTGIIRQYF
V: TRBV12-3/TRBV12-4; J: TRBJ2-3; size: .; D: .; DNA: TGTGCCAGCAGTTTAGGGCTCTGGGATACGCAGTATTTT; CDR3: CASSLGLWDTQYF
V: TRBV7-2; J: TRBJ2-2; size: .; D: .; DNA: TGTGCCAGCAGCTTATTCAGGGGCGCGACCGGGGAGCTGTTTTTT; CDR3: CASSLFRGATGELFF
V: TRBV10-3; J: TRBJ1-6; size: .; D: .; DNA: TGTGCCATCAGTGAAGAGCGGAGTAATTCACCCCTCCACTTT; CDR3: CAISEERSNSPLHF
V: TRBV10-1; J: TRBJ1-4; size: .; D: .; DNA: TGCGCCAGCAGTGAGTCGAATGGCGGGAATGAAAAACTGTTTTTT; CDR3: CASSESNGGNEKLFF
V: TRBV28; J: TRBJ1-5; size: once; D: .; DNA: TGTGCCAGCAGTCCGACGGGTCGGATTCAGCCCCAGCATTTT; CDR3: CASSPTGRIQPQHF
V: TRBV19; J: TRBJ2-3; size: .; D: .; DNA: TGTGCCAGTAGTATAAGCTCAGATACGCAGTATTTT; CDR3: CASSISSDTQYF
V: TRBV5-4; J: TRBJ2-3; size: .; D: TRBD2; DNA: TGTGCCAGCAGCCCCCAAGCGGGACCAAGAGATACGCAGTATTTT; CDR3: CASSPQAGPRDTQYF
V: TRBV7-8; J: TRBJ1-2; size: .; D: .; DNA: TGTGCCAGCAGCCCTCAATCGGTGAACTATGGCTACACCTTC; CDR3: CASSPQSVNYGYTF
V: TRBV30; J: TRBJ2-3; size: .; D: .; DNA: TGTGCCTGGAGTGTCAGGGGTAGCACAGATACGCAGTATTTT; CDR3: CAWSVRGSTDTQYF
V: TRBV5-1; J: TRBJ1-5; size: .; D: TRBD1; DNA: TGCGCCAGCAGCCCCGGGACAGGGAATCAGCCCCAGCATTTT; CDR3: CASSPGTGNQPQHF
V: TRBV5-1; J: TRBJ2-7; size: .; D: TRBD1; DNA: TGCGCCAGCAGCCAGGGACAGGGTGACGAGCAGTACTTC; CDR3: CASSQGQGDEQYF
V: TRBV2; J: TRBJ1-5; size: once; D: .; DNA: TGTGCCAGCAGCCGGCTGGGGGCTAGCAATCAGCCCCAGCATTTT; CDR3: CASSRLGASNQPQHF
V: TRBV5-6; J: TRBJ1-2; size: .; D: TRBD1; DNA: TGTGCCAGCAACACCGGGACAGGGGGCTTCTATGGCTACACCTTC; CDR3: CASNTGTGGFYGYTF
V: TRBV13; J: TRBJ2-7; size: .; D: .; DNA: TGTGCCAGCAGCTTAGGCAGGGCCTCCTACGAGCAGTACTTC; CDR3: CASSLGRASYEQYF
V: TRBV2; J: TRBJ1-1; size: .; D: .; DNA: TGTGCCAGCAGTCCTCTGACTCATTCGGACATGAACACTGAAGCTTTCTTT; CDR3: CASSPLTHSDMNTEAFF
V: TRBV10-3; J: TRBJ1-5; size: .; D: .; DNA: TGTGCCATCAGTGACCCGTGGACAGGCAATCAGCCCCAGCATTTT; CDR3: CAISDPWTGNQPQHF
V: TRBV9; J: TRBJ1-2; size: few; D: .; DNA: TGTGCCAGCAGCCTCAACTATGGCTACACCTTC; CDR3: CASSLNYGYTF
V: TRBV19; J: TRBJ2-4; size: .; D: .; DNA: TGTGCCAGTAGTATAGCTAGCCAAAACATTCAGTACTTC; CDR3: CASSIASQNIQYF
V: TRBV7-9; J: TRBJ2-2; size: .; D: .; DNA: TGTGCCAGCAGCTTAGTAGATCGGGGGAACGGGGAGCTGTTTTTT; CDR3: CASSLVDRGNGELFF
V: TRBV25-1; J: TRBJ1-5; size: .; D: .; DNA: TGTGCCAGCAGTGAATGGGGGCTCAATCAGCCCCAGCATTTT; CDR3: CASSEWGLNQPQHF
V: TRBV10-3; J: TRBJ1-2; size: .; D: TRBD1; DNA: TGTGCCATCAGTGAGTCGAGACAGGGTAACTATGGCTACACCTTC; CDR3: CAISESRQGNYGYTF
V: TRBV9; J: TRBJ2-3; size: .; D: .; DNA: TGTGCCAGCAGCGTAGACTCAGATACGCAGTATTTT; CDR3: CASSVDSDTQYF
V: TRBV19; J: TRBJ1-6; size: .; D: TRBD1; DNA: TGTGCCAGTAGTATAGTAGGCGGACAGGGGAATTCACCCCTCCACTTT; CDR3: CASSIVGGQGNSPLHF
V: TRBV25-1; J: TRBJ1-6; size: .; D: TRBD1; DNA: TGTGCCAGCAGTAAACCGGGACAGGGAAACTCACCCCTCCACTTT; CDR3: CASSKPGQGNSPLHF
V: TRBV3-1/TRBV3-2; J: TRBJ2-3; size: once; D: TRBD2; DNA: TGTGCCAGCAGCCAAGGGACTAGCGGGGGGACCCCAGGGCAGTATTTT; CDR3: CASSQGTSGGTPGQYF
V: TRBV4-2; J: TRBJ2-3; size: .; D: TRBD2; DNA: TGTGCCAGCAGCCAAGAGGGAACTAGCGGGGGGGGCACAGATACGCAGTATTTT; CDR3: CASSQEGTSGGGTDTQYF
V: TRBV3-1/TRBV3-2; J: TRBJ1-5; size: .; D: TRBD1; DNA: TGTGCCAGCAGTAGGACCGGGACAGGGTCGGGGCCCCAGCATTTT; CDR3: CASSRTGTGSGPQHF
V: TRBV24-1; J: TRBJ2-7; size: .; D: .; DNA: TGTGCCACCAGTGACCGACGGCGGGGTTACGAGCAGTACTTC; CDR3: CATSDRRRGYEQYF
V: TRBV2; J: TRBJ1-5; size: .; D: .; DNA: TGTGCCAGCAGTATAGAGGGTCTTAGCAATCAGCCCCAGCATTTT; CDR3: CASSIEGLSNQPQHF
V: TRBV4-1; J: TRBJ2-2; size: .; D: .; DNA: TGCGCCAGCAGCCAAGTCTCAGGGACCGGGGAGCTGTTTTTT; CDR3: CASSQVSGTGELFF
V: TRBV5-1; J: TRBJ2-5; size: .; D: .; DNA: TGCGCCAGCAGCTTGGATCTAGCGCAAGAGACCCAGTACTTC; CDR3: CASSLDLAQETQYF
V: TRBV7-6; J: TRBJ2-3; size: .; D: TRBD2; DNA: TGTGCCAGCAGCCCTAGCGGAAACACAGATACGCAGTATTTT; CDR3: CASSPSGNTDTQYF
V: TRBV10-3; J: TRBJ1-2; size: .; D: .; DNA: TGTGCCATCAGTGGAGCGGGGATGTCCTATGGCTACACCTTC; CDR3: CAISGAGMSYGYTF
V: TRBV7-9; J: TRBJ1-4; size: .; D: TRBD1; DNA: TGTGCCAGCAGCGGACAGGGAACCAATGAAAAACTGTTTTTT; CDR3: CASSGQGTNEKLFF
V: TRBV24-1; J: TRBJ2-5; size: .; D: .; DNA: TGTGCCACCAGTGATGAATCTGCAGGGAGGCGAGAGACCCAGTACTTC; CDR3: CATSDESAGRRETQYF
V: TRBV27; J: TRBJ1-2; size: .; D: .; DNA: TGTGCCAGCAGTACCAGGGGTGGCTATGGCTACACCTTC; CDR3: CASSTRGGYGYTF
V: TRBV18; J: TRBJ2-2; size: .; D: .; DNA: TGTGCCAGCTCAGTACAGGGACCCACTCACACCGGGGAGCTGTTTTTT; CDR3: CASSVQGPTHTGELFF
V: TRBV28; J: TRBJ1-4; size: .; D: TRBD1; DNA: TGTGCCAGCAGCCTGGCAGGGGGAAATGAAAAACTGTTTTTT; CDR3: CASSLAGGNEKLFF
V: TRBV5-5; J: TRBJ1-2; size: .; D: TRBD1; DNA: TGTGCCAGCAGCCCGACACAGGGGGCTTACTATGGCTACACCTTC; CDR3: CASSPTQGAYYGYTF
V: TRBV5-1; J: TRBJ2-2; size: .; D: .; DNA: TGCGCCAGCAGCTTGGCCAGCACAGGTCAAGGAGGGGAGCTGTTTTTT; CDR3: CASSLASTGQGGELFF
V: TRBV24-1; J: TRBJ2-1; size: .; D: TRBD2; DNA: TGTGCCACCAGTGATCTAACGAGCGGGGGGGCCCGGGAGCAGTTCTTC; CDR3: CATSDLTSGGAREQFF
V: TRBV5-1; J: TRBJ1-6; size: .; D: .; DNA: TGCGCCAGCAGGCGGATCGGGGTAGACTCACCCCTCCACTTT; CDR3: CASRRIGVDSPLHF
V: TRBV2; J: TRBJ2-2; size: .; D: .; DNA: TGTGCCACCAGGGACTCGAACACCGGGGAGCTGTTTTTT; CDR3: CATRDSNTGELFF
V: TRBV12-3/TRBV12-4; J: TRBJ1-4; size: .; D: .; DNA: TGTGCCAGCAGCTTGGCTCATAATGAAAAACTGTTTTTT; CDR3: CASSLAHNEKLFF
V: TRBV5-1; J: TRBJ2-3; size: .; D: TRBD2; DNA: TGCGCCAGCAGCTTGGCCGGACTAGCGGGGCGCACAGATACGCAGTATTTT; CDR3: CASSLAGLAGRTDTQYF
V: TRBV7-7; J: TRBJ2-5; size: .; D: TRBD2; DNA: TGTGCCAGCAGCGCCGCTAGCGGGGGTGGGGAGACCCAGTACTTC; CDR3: CASSAASGGGETQYF
V: TRBV11-2; J: TRBJ1-6; size: .; D: TRBD1; DNA: TGTGCCAGCACCGGGACAGGGCCCCTTTATAATTCACCCCTCCACTTT; CDR3: CASTGTGPLYNSPLHF
V: TRBV15; J: TRBJ1-1; size: .; D: TRBD1; DNA: TGTGCCACCAGGCCTTGGGACAGGGGAAACACTGAAGCTTTCTTT; CDR3: CATRPWDRGNTEAFF
V: TRBV12-3/TRBV12-4; J: TRBJ2-5; size: .; D: .; DNA: TGTGCCAGCAGTGTCCAGGGTAGTGAGACCCAGTACTTC; CDR3: CASSVQGSETQYF
V: TRBV11-2; J: TRBJ2-1; size: .; D: TRBD2; DNA: TGTGCCAGCAGCTTAAGGTCTAGCGGGGGACTACGCTCCTACAATGAGCAGTTCTTC; CDR3: CASSLRSSGGLRSYNEQFF
V: TRBV6-5; J: TRBJ1-1; size: .; D: .; DNA: TGTGCCAGCAGTCCTCTGGTGGGGCTTAACACTGAAGCTTTCTTT; CDR3: CASSPLVGLNTEAFF